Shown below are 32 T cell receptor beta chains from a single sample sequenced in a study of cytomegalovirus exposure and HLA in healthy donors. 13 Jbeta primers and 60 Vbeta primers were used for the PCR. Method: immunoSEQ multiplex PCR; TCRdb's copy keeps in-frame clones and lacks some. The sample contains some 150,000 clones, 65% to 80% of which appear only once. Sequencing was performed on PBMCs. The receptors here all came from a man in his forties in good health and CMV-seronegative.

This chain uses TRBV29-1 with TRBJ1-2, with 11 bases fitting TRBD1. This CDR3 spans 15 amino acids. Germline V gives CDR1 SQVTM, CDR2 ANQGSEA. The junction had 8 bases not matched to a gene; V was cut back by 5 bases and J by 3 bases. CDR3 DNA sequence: TGCAGCGTTCTCCGACCGGGACAGGGGGACTATGGCTACACCTTC. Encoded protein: CSVLRPGQGDYGYTF.

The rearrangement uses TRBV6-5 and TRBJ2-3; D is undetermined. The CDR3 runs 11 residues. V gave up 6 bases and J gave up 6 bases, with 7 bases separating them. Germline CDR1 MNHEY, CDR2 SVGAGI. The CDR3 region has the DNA TGTGCCAGCAGCAGGCAGGATACGCAGTATTTT. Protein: CASSRQDTQYF.

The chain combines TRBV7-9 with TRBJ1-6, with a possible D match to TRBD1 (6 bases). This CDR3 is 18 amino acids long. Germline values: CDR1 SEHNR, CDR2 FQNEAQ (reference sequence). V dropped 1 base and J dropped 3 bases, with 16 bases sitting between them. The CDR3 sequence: CASSLGHGGAFYNSPLHF. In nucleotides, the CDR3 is TGTGCCAGCAGCTTAGGGCATGGGGGCGCTTTCTATAATTCACCCCTCCACTTT.

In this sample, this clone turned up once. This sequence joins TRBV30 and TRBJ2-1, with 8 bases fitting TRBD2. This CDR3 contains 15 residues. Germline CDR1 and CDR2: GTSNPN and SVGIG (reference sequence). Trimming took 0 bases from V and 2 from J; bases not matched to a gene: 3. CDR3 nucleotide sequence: TGTGCCTGGAGTGTCGGTAGCGGGGCCTACAATGAGCAGTTCTTC. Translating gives CAWSVGSGAYNEQFF.

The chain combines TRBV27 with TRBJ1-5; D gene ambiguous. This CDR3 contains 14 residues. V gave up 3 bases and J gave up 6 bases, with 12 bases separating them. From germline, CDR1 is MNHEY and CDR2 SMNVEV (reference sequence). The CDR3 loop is CASSFSVRGQPQHF. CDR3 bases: TGTGCCAGCAGTTTTAGTGTACGGGGTCAGCCCCAGCATTTT.

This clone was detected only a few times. The chain's CDR3 is CSVSYSSTNEKLFF. Here the CDR3 DNA reads TGCAGCGTCTCTTATTCGTCAACTAATGAAAAACTGTTTTTT. The V call is TRBV29-1, the J call TRBJ1-4; D unclear. The CDR3 consists of 14 residues. The V and J ends lost 6 bases and 0 bases respectively, with 11 bases between them. Germline V gene lookup returns CDR1 SQVTM and CDR2 ANQGSEA.

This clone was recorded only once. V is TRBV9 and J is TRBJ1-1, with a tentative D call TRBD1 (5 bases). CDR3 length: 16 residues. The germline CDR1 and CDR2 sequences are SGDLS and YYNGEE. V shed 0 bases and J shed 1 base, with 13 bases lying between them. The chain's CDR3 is CASSVGPGGWNTEAFF. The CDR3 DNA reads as TGTGCCAGCAGCGTAGGCCCCGGGGGTTGGAACACTGAAGCTTTCTTT.

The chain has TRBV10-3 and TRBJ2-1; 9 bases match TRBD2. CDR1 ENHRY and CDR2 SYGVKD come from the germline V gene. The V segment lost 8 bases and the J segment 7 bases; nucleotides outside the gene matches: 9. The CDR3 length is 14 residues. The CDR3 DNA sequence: TGTGCCATCGGGGGCGGGGGGGCCGAAAATGAGCAGTTCTTC. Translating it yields CAIGGGGAENEQFF.

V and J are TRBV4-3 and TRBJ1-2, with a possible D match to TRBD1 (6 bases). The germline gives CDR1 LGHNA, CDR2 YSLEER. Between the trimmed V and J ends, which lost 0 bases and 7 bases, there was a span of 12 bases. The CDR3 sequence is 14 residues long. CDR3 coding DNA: TGCGCCAGCAGCCAAGAAGGGGGAAGGGGTGGCTACACCTTC. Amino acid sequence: CASSQEGGRGGYTF.

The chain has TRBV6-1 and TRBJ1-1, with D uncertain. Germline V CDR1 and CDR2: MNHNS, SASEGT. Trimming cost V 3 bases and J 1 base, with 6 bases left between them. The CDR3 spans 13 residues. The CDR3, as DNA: TGTGCCAGCAGTGATCAAGCGAACACTGAAGCTTTCTTT. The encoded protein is CASSDQANTEAFF.

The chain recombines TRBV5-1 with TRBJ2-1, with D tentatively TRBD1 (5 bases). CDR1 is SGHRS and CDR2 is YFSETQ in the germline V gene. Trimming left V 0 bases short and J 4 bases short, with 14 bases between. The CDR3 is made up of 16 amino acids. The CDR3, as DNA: TGCGCCAGCAGCTTGGGGTCTGGGGCGCCTTACAATGAGCAGTTCTTC. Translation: CASSLGSGAPYNEQFF.

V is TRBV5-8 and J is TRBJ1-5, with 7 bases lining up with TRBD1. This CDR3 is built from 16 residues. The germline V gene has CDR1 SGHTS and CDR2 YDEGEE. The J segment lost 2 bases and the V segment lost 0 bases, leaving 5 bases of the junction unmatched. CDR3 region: CASSLGQGTGNQPQHF. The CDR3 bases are TGTGCCAGCAGCTTGGGACAGGGAACGGGCAATCAGCCCCAGCATTTT.

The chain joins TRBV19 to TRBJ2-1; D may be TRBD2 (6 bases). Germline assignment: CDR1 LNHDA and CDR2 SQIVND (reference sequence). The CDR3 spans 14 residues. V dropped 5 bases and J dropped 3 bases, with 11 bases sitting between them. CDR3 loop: CASSLGGIYNEQFF. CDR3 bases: TGTGCCAGTAGTCTCGGGGGTATCTACAATGAGCAGTTCTTC.

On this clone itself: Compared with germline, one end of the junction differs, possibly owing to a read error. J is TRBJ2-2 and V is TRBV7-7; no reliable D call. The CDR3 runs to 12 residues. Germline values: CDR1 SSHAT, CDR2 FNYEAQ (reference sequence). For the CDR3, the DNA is TGTGCTAGCAGCCCCCTAGCCGGGGAGCTGTTTTTT. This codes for CASSPLAGELFF.

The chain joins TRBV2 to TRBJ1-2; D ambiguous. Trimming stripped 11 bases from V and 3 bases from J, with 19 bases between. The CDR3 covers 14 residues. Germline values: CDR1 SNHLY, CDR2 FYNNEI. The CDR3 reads CAYGPGSMDYGYTF. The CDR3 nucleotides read TGTGCCTACGGGCCGGGGAGTATGGACTATGGCTACACCTTC.

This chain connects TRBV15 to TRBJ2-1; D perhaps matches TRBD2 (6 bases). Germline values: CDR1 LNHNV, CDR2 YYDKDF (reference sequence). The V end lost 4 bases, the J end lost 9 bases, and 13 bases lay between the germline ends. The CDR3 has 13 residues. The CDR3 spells CATSKSWTIEQFF. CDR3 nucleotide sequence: TGTGCCACCAGCAAATCCTGGACTATTGAGCAGTTCTTC.

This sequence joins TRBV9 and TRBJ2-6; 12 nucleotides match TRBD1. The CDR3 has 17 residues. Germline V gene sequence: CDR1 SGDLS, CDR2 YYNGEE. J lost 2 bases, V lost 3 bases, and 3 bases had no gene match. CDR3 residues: CASSARDRGPGANVLTF. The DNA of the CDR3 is TGTGCCAGCAGCGCCCGGGACAGGGGGCCTGGGGCCAACGTCCTGACTTTC.

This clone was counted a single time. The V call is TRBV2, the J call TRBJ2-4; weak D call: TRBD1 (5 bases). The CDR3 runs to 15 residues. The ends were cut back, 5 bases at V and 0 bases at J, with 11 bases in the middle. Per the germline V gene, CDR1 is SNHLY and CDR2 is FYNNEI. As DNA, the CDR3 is TGTGCCAGCAGTCACCGACAGCTAGCCAAAAACATTCAGTACTTC. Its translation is CASSHRQLAKNIQYF.

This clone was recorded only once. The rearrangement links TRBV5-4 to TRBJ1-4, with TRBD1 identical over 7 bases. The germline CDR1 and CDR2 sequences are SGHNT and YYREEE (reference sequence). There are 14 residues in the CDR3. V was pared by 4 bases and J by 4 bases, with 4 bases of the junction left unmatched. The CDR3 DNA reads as TGTGCCAGCAGCCGTCAGGGGGTTAATGAAAAACTGTTTTTT. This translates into CASSRQGVNEKLFF.

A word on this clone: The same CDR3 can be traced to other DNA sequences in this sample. The DNA of the CDR3 is TGTGCCAGCCGCCAGGGGTTCCGTCAGGATTCACCCCTCCACTTT. It translates to CASRQGFRQDSPLHF. The V call is TRBV6-1, the J call TRBJ1-6; a possible D gene is TRBD1 (6 bases). Looked up from germline, CDR1 is MNHNS and CDR2 is SASEGT. This CDR3 contains 15 residues. Between the trimmed V and J ends, which lost 8 bases and 8 bases, there was a span of 19 bases.

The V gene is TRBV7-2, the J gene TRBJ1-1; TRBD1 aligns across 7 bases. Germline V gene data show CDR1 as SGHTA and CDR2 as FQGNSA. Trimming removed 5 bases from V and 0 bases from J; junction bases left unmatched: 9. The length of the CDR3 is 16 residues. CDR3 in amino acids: CASSPLGGAVNTEAFF. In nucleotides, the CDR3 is TGTGCCAGCAGCCCTCTAGGGGGCGCGGTGAACACTGAAGCTTTCTTT. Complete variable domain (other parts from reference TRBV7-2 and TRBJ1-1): GAGVSQSPSNKVTEKGKDVELRCDPISGHTALYWYRQSLGQGLEFLIYFQGNSAPDKSGLPSDRFSAERTGGSVSTLTIQRTQQEDSAVYLCASSPLGGAVNTEAFFGQGTRLTVV.

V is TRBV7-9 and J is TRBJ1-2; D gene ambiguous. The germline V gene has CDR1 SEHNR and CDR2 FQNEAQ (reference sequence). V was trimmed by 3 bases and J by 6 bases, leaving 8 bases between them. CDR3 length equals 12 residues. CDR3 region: CASSFGTDGYTF. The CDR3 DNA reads TGTGCCAGCAGCTTTGGTACGGATGGCTACACCTTC.

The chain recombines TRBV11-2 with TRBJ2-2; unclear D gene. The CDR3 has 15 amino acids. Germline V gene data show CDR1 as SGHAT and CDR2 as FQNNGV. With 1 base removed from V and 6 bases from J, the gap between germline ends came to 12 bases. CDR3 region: CASSLASTRAGELFF. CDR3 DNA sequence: TGTGCCAGCAGCTTAGCGTCCACCCGGGCCGGGGAGCTGTTTTTT.

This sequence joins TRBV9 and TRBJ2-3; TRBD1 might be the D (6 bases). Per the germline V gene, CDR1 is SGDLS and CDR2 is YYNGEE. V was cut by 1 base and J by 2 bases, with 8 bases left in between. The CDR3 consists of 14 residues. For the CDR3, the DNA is TGTGCCAGCAGCGTACGGACAGCCACAGATACGCAGTATTTT. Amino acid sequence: CASSVRTATDTQYF.

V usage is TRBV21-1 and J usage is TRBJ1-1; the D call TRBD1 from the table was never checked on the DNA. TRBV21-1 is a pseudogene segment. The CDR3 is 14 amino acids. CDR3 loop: CASQQRGTEKEAFF. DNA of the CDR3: TGTGCCAGCCAGCAAAGGGGCACGGAGAAGGAAGCTTTCTTT.

The CDR3 region has the DNA TGTGCCAGCAGACCAGGATACCCCTATGGCTACACCTTC. It specifies CASRPGYPYGYTF. The chain links TRBV6-6 to TRBJ1-2, with D unresolved. The CDR3 covers 13 residues. Trimming cost V 6 bases and J 4 bases, with 12 bases left between them. Germline-derived CDR1 and CDR2 are MNHNY and SVGAGI (reference sequence).

CDR3 nucleotide sequence: TGTGCCAGCAGTTATACCCAGGGCAATGAGCAGTTCTTC. It translates to CASSYTQGNEQFF. The chain recombines TRBV6-5 with TRBJ2-1; TRBD1 might be the D (5 bases). The V gene's germline CDR1 is MNHEY and CDR2 SVGAGI. Trimming cost V 3 bases and J 6 bases, with 9 bases left between them. CDR3 length: 13 residues.

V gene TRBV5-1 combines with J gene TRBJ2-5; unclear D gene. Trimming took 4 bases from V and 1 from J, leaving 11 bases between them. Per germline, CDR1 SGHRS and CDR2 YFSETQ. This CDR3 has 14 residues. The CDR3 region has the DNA TGCGCCAGCAGCCTGGGTTCTCCCCAAGAGACCCAGTACTTC. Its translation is CASSLGSPQETQYF.

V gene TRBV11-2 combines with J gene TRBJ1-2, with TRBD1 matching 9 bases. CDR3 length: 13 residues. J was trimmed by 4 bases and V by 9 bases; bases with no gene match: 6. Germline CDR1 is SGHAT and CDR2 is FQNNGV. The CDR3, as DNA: TGTGCCAGTAAGGACAGGGGACTCTATGGCTACACCTTC. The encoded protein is CASKDRGLYGYTF.

CDR3 in amino acids: CASTTLADTIYF. The CDR3 nucleotides are TGTGCCAGCACTACACTGGCGGACACCATATATTTT. This sequence joins TRBV2 and TRBJ1-3, with no clear D. Germline V gene sequence: CDR1 SNHLY, CDR2 FYNNEI. This CDR3 is built from 12 residues. The ends were cut back, 7 bases at V and 8 bases at J, with 12 bases in the middle.

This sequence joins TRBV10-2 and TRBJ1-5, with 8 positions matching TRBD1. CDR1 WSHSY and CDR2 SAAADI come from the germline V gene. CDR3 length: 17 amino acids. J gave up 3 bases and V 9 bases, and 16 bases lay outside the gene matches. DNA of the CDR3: TGCGCCAGTAGAAGATCAGGGGGCGCATCGGACAATCAGCCCCAGCATTTT. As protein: CASRRSGGASDNQPQHF.

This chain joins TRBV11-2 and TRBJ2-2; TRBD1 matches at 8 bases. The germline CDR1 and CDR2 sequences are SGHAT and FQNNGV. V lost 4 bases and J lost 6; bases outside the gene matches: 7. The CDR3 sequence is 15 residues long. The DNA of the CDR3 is TGTGCCAGCAGCTCGACCTCACAGGGGGCCGGGGAGCTGTTTTTT. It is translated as CASSSTSQGAGELFF.